The clone carrying this T cell receptor beta chain appeared many times. Its target is not known. The sample belongs to a study of blood T cells in healthy people across ages. In germline, CDR1 is SGHAT, CDR2 FQNNGV. The germline V and J ends were trimmed by 4 bases and 0 bases, with 13 bases remaining between them. This CDR3 region has 15 residues. Primers used in a second PCR of roughly 6 to 11 cycles were a sample-barcoded 5' primer and a J-beta primer mix. Paired-end reads containing CDR3 totaled no fewer than 3 million for each sample. TCRdb itself ran the 5' RACE reads through MiXCR, one entry per CDR3 protein. This table holds some 1.7 million distinct CDR3 sequences, 25% to 30% found once. Those donating, healthy Caucasian individuals from Russia, were aged 6 to 90. PBMCs were isolated at a quantity of at least 6.5 million per sample. Findings of the study overall: The fall in TCR beta diversity per million T cells was roughly linear with age.

The chain is built from TRBV11-2 and TRBJ2-7, with D perhaps TRBD1 or TRBD2 (5 bases each). Specimen: blood. The clonotype was recovered from a woman aged 30 to 39 in good health. CDR3 protein: CASSSLGTSSYEQYF. The CDR3 DNA is TGTGCCAGCAGCTCTTTAGGGACCAGCTCCTACGAGCAGTACTTC.